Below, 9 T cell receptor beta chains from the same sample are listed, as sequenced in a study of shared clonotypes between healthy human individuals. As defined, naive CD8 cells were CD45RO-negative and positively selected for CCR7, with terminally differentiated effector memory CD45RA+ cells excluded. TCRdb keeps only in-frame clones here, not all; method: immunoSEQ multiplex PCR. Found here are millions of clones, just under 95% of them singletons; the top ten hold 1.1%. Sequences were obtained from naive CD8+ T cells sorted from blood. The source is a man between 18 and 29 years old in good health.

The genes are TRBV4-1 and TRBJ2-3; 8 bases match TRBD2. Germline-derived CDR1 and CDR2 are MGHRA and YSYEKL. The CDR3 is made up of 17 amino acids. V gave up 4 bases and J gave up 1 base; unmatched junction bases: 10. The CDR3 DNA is TGCGCCAGCAGCCCGACCACTAGCGGAAAGGGCACAGATACGCAGTATTTT. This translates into CASSPTTSGKGTDTQYF.

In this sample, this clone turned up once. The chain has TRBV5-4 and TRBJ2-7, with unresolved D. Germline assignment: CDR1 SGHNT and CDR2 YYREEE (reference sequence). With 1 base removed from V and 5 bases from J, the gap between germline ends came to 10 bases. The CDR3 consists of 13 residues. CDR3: CASSLMGSNEQYF. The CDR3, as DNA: TGTGCCAGCAGCTTGATGGGGTCGAACGAGCAGTACTTC. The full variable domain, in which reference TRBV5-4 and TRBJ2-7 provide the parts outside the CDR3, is ETGVTQSPTHLIKTRGQQVTLRCSSQSGHNTVSWYQQALGQGPQFIFQYYREEENGRGNFPPRFSGLQFPNYSSELNVNALELDDSALYLCASSLMGSNEQYFGPGTRLTVT.

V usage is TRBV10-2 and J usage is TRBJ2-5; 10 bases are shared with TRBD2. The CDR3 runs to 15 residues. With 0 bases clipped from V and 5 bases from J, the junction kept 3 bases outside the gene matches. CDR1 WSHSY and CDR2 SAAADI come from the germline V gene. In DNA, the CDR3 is TGCGCCAGCAGTGAGTCACTAGCGGGATGGGAGACCCAGTACTTC. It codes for CASSESLAGWETQYF.

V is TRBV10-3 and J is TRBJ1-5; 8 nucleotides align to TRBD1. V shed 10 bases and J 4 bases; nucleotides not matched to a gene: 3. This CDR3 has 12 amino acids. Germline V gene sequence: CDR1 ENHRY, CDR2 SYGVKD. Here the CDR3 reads CATTGGNQPQHF. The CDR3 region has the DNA TGTGCCACAACAGGGGGGAATCAGCCCCAGCATTTT.

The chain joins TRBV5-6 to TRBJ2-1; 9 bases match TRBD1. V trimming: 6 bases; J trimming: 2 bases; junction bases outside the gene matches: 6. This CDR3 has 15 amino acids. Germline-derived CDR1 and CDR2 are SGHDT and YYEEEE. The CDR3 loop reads CASTTGTGPYNEQFF. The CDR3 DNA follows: TGTGCCAGCACTACCGGGACAGGGCCCTACAATGAGCAGTTCTTC.

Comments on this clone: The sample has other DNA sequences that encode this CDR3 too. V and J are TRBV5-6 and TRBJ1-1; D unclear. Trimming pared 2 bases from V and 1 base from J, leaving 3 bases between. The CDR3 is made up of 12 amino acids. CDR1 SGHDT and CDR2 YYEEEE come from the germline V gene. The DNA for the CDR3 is TGTGCCAGCAGCTTTGCGAACACTGAAGCTTTCTTT. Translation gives CASSFANTEAFF.

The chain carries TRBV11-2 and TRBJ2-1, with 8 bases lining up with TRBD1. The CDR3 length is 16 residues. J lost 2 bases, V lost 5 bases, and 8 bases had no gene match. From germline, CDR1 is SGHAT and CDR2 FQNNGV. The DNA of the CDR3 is TGTGCCAGCAGCCCTCACAGGGGGTTGGCCTACAATGAGCAGTTCTTC. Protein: CASSPHRGLAYNEQFF.

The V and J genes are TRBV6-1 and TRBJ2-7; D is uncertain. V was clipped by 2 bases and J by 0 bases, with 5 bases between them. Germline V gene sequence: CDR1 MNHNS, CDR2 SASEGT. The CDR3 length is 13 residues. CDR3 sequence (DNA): TGTGCCAGCAGTGAATGGGCCTCCTACGAGCAGTACTTC. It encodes CASSEWASYEQYF.

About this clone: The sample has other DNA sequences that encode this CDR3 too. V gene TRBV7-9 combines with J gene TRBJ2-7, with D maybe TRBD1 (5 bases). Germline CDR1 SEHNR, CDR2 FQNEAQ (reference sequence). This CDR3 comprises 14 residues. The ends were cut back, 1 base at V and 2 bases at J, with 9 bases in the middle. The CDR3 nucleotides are TGTGCCAGCAGCTTAGGGCAGGGAACCTACGAGCAGTACTTC. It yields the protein CASSLGQGTYEQYF.